The clone carrying this TCR beta chain was counted between two and nine times. Its antigen is still unknown. Sequencing used immunoSEQ multiplex PCR; TCRdb keeps in-frame clones, though not all of them. The repertoire consists of some 150,000 clones, with roughly three quarters occurring once and the leading ten covering 5.1%. Trimming removed 0 bases at V and 4 bases at J, with 10 bases between. In germline, CDR1 is SGHTS, CDR2 YDEGEE. The length of the CDR3 is 14 residues. This entry is derived from a study of cytotoxic CD8 clonotypes in ibrutinib-treated CLL. Study-wide context: The group held roughly twelve relapsed/refractory and around 14 treatment-naive patients, with 17 to 18 IGHV unmutated.

General observations from the study: Clonality went higher at ibrutinib response and then dropped back toward baseline at progression. Exceeding age-matched healthy donors, baseline clonality also tracked the counts of circulating CD8+ T cells.

The sequenced sample was PBMCs, obtained after 24 months of ibrutinib treatment. The receptor was isolated from a human donor with chronic lymphocytic leukemia. V gene TRBV5-8 combines with J gene TRBJ1-2; D not certain. The CDR3 reads CASSLGAQLYGYTF. CDR3 sequence (DNA): TGTGCCAGCAGCTTGGGTGCGCAACTCTATGGCTACACCTTC.